This T cell receptor (beta chain) appears in the sequencing data of a study of monozygotic twins with inflammatory bowel disease (dated by TCRdb to 2018 to 2020). For the wider study: In total, approximately 30 monozygotic twin pairs made up the full study: 19 Danish pairs, all IBD-discordant, plus nine German pairs, of which four were IBD-concordant and five were IBD-discordant. The search for disease-associated traits relied mainly on comparing IBD patients with their genetically identical healthy co-twins within discordant pairs. Each individual had, on average, about 151 000 unique TCRalpha sequences and 181 000 unique TCRbeta sequences available for analysis. On the study overall, not on this receptor specifically: Background noise and inter-individual variability may have been introduced into the repertoires by the differing immunosuppressive treatments among patients. The results gave no support for a single strong signal or clonotype linked to IBD. A decrease in TCRbeta repertoire diversity, as measured by inverse Simpson index, was observed in IBD patients compared with their healthy co-twins. Compared with healthy twins, IBD patients had fewer clonotypes in common with other individuals, a difference most pronounced in patients showing signs of disease activity. Distinction between different T cell subtypes could not be achieved in the analysis. Concordant and discordant twins showed no difference in repertoire similarity, possibly because of limited statistical power.

The germline V gene encodes CDR1 DFQATT and CDR2 SNEGSKA (reference sequence). From cysteine to phenylalanine, the CDR3 is 15 amino acids long. No coding sequence is recorded. Library preparation employed 5' RACE. The input for every TCR library was 3,500 to 4,000 ng of total RNA. For each sample, cDNA synthesis was carried out in eight separate reactions using SMARTScribe reverse transcriptase. Unique molecular identifiers containing a 6-nucleotide sample barcode were introduced through template switching during cDNA synthesis. TCRalpha and TCRbeta cDNA was amplified by two nested PCRs of 16 and 9 cycles, with bead purification after each PCR. Before amplification, the cDNA was both treated with uracil DNA-glycosylase and purified with the QIAquick PCR purification kit. The second PCR was the step at which Illumina TruSeq-compatible adapters and sample-specific barcodes were added. Library quality and concentration were checked on TapeStation and Qubit, and libraries were pooled at about 5 ng each. Pooled libraries were sequenced on an Illumina HiSeq2500 single-index Rapid Run with 2 x 100 bp reads and custom sequencing primers. In the source study's methods: MiGEC version 1.2.6 was used for UMI-based consensus assembly, which corrected PCR and sequencing errors. MiXCR version 2.1.1 was used to carry out V(D)J alignment, clonotype assembly and CDR3 extraction. To normalise gene usage, clonotype sharing and MAIT/NKT TCR abundance, the analysis used the top 1000, 10 000 and 20 000 clonotypes per sample. After downsampling to 27 000 UMIs, diversity was calculated as the inverse Simpson index using the vegan R package. Paired Mann-Whitney U tests were applied to discordant twin pairs, with Benjamini-Hochberg correction for multiple testing. Once TCRdb had reprocessed the reads, it stored one entry per CDR3 protein sequence and supplied no DNA. TCRdb's processing, not the study's, gives the V and J calls here. The table of this sample itemizes about 160,000 distinct CDR3 sequences. Over 2.5% of the sample belongs to the ten largest clones.

About this clonotype itself: Its cognate antigen has yet to be identified.

From each donor, an approximately 2.5 ml peripheral blood sample was drawn into PAXgene tubes and stored at -80 degrees C. Total RNA was isolated from whole blood with the PAXgene blood miRNA kit on an automated QIAcube, without T cell sorting. Peripheral blood from monozygotic twin pairs concordant or discordant for inflammatory bowel disease was subjected to deep TCRalpha and TCRbeta repertoire profiling with unique molecular barcoding. Smoking habits were recorded for all twin pairs, and individuals were classified as current, former or never smokers. Sequencing was performed on blood. The TCR originated in a human donor with ulcerative colitis or Crohn's disease, or a healthy co-twin of an affected twin (not recorded which). Recombination connected TRBV20-1 to TRBJ1-5; absent DNA, TCRdb's TRBD1 call cannot be checked. The CDR3 in this case is CSARPGEISNQPEHF.